These 7 T cell receptor beta chains share one sample of origin, sequenced in a study of post-analysis software for immune sequencing data. General study points: In patients, about 5 TRBV segments were more frequent than in controls, with TRBV5-6, TRBV5-1 and TRBV20-1 among them.

Built from TCR beta cDNA, the libraries had unique molecular identifiers in them. One entry per CDR3 protein results from TCRdb running MiXCR on the PCR reads. The sample holds approximately 730,000 distinct CDR3 sequences, roughly 27% seen once. Antigens for these TCRs are unknown. Sample: blood. The receptors derive from a girl between 10 and 17 years old with multiple sclerosis.

The rearrangement joins TRBV7-2 to TRBJ1-2, with D uncertain. CDR1 SGHTA and CDR2 FQGNSA come from the germline V gene. This CDR3 is 16 amino acids long. V lost 0 bases and J lost 8, with 19 bases in between. CDR3 sequence (DNA): TGTGCCAGCAGCTTAGCGCCCCGGCGAGGTGAGGGAGGCTACACCTTC. It codes for CASSLAPRRGEGGYTF. The variable domain in full, completed from reference TRBV7-2 and TRBJ1-2, reads GAGVSQSPSNKVTEKGKDVELRCDPISGHTALYWYRQSLGQGLEFLIYFQGNSAPDKSGLPSDRFSAERTGGSVSTLTIQRTQQEDSAVYLCASSLAPRRGEGGYTFGSGTRLTVV.

The genes are TRBV7-2 and TRBJ2-3; the match to TRBD2 covers 7 bases. J was trimmed by 2 bases and V by 5 bases; bases with no gene match: 7. Germline CDR1 and CDR2: SGHTA and FQGNSA. The CDR3 runs to 15 residues. The chain's CDR3 is CASSKSGTYTDTQYF. The DNA of the CDR3 is TGTGCCAGCAGCAAAAGCGGGACGTACACAGATACGCAGTATTTT.

This chain uses TRBV7-8 with TRBJ2-2; D uncertain. Trimming cost V 4 bases and J 1 base, with 10 bases left between them. Germline V CDR1 and CDR2: SGHVS, FQNEAQ. The CDR3 is made up of 15 amino acids. The CDR3 protein is CASSYTRLNTGELFF. The CDR3 DNA reads TGTGCCAGCAGCTACACCAGGCTGAACACCGGGGAGCTGTTTTTT.

J is TRBJ2-1 and V is TRBV20-1; 13 bases are shared with TRBD2. From germline, CDR1 is DFQATT and CDR2 SNEGSKA (reference sequence). V shed 5 bases, J shed 3 bases, and the junction held 16 bases outside the gene matches. The CDR3 is 19 residues long. Here the CDR3 reads CSAEGQGVRLAGGYNEQFF. CDR3 bases: TGCAGTGCTGAGGGGCAGGGAGTCAGACTAGCGGGGGGCTACAATGAGCAGTTCTTC.

V usage is TRBV27 and J usage is TRBJ1-5; D remains ambiguous. CDR1 is MNHEY and CDR2 is SMNVEV in the germline V gene (reference sequence). Between the trimmed V and J ends, which lost 2 bases and 5 bases, there was a span of 13 bases. This CDR3 is built from 15 residues. CDR3 bases: TGTGCCAGCAGTTTACGAGGACCATGGGATCAGCCCCAGCATTTT. It specifies CASSLRGPWDQPQHF.

The chain combines TRBV6-5 with TRBJ1-1, with D tentatively TRBD1 (6 bases). Trimming took 9 bases from V and 4 from J, leaving 12 bases between them. The CDR3 sequence is 12 residues long. CDR1 is MNHEY, CDR2 SVGAGI, per germline. The CDR3 protein is CASRGGLTEAFF. The CDR3 nucleotides read TGTGCCAGTCGGGGGGGGCTCACTGAAGCTTTCTTT.

The CDR3 region is CASRKDRGAYNEQFF. As DNA, the CDR3 is TGTGCCAGCAGAAAGGACAGGGGGGCCTACAATGAGCAGTTCTTC. The chain combines TRBV28 with TRBJ2-1, with 10 bases fitting TRBD1. CDR3 size: 15 residues. Trimming at V came to 6 bases and at J to 2 bases, leaving 4 bases not matched to a gene. Germline-derived CDR1 and CDR2 are MDHEN and SYDVKM.